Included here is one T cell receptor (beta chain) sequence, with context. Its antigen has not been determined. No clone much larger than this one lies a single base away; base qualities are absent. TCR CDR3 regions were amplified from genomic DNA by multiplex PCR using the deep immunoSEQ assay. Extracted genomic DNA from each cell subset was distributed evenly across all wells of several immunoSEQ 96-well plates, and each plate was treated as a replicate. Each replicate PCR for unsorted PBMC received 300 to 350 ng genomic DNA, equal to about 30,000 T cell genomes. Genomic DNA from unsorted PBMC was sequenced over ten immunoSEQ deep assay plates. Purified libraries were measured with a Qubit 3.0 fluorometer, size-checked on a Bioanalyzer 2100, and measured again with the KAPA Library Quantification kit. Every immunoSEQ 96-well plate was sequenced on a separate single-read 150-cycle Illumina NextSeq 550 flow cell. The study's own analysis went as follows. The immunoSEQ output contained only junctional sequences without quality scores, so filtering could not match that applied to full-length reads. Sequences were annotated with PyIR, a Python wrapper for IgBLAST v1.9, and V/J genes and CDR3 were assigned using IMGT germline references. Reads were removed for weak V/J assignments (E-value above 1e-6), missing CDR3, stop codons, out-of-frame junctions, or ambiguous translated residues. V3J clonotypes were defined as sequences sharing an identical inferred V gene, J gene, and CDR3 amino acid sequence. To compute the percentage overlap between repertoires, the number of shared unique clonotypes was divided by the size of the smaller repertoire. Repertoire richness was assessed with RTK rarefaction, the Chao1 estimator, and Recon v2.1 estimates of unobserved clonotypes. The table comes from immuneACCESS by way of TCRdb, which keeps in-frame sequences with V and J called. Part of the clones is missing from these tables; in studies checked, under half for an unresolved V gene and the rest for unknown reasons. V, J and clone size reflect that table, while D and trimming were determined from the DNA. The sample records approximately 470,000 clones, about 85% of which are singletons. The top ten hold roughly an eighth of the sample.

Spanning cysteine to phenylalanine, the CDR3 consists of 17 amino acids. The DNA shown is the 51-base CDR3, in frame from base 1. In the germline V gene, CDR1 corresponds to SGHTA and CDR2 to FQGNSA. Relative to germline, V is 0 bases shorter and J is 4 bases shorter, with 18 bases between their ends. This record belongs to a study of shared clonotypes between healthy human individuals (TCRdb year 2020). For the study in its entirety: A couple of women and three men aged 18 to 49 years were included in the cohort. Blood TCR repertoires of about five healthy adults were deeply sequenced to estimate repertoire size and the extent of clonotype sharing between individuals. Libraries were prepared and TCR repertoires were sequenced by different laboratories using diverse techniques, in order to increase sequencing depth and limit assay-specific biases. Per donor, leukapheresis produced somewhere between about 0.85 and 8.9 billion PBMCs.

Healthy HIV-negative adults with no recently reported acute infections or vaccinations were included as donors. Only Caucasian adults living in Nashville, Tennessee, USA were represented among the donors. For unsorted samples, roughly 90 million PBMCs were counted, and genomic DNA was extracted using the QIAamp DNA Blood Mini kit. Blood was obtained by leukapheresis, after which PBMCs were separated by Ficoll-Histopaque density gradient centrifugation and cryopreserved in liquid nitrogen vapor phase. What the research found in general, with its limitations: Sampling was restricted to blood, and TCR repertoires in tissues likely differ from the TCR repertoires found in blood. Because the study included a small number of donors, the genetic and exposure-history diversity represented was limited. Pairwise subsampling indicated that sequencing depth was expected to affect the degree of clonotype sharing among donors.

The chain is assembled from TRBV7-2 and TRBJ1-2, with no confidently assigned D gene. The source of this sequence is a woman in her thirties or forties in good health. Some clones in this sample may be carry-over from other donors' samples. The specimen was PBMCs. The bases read TGTGCCAGCAGCTTAGCCACGGGCAAGGGAGGCCTCTATGGCTACACCTTC. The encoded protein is CASSLATGKGGLYGYTF.